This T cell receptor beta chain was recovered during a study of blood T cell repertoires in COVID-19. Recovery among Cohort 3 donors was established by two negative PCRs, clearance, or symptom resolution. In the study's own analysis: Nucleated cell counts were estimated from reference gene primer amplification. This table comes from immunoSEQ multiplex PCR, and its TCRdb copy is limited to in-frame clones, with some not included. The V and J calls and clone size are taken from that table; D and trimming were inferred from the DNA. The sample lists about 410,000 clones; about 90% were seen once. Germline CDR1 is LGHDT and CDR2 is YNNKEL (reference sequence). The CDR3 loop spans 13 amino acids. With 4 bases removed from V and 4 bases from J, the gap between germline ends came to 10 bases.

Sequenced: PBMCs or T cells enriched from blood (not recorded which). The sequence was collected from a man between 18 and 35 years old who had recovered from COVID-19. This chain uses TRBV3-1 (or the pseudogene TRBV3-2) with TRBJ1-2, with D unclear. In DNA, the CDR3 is TGTGCCAGCAGCCCCCAGGAGGCCTATGGCTACACCTTC. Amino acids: CASSPQEAYGYTF.